This T cell receptor beta chain was sequenced for a study of shared clonotypes between healthy human individuals. Study-wide points: Even with large depth, rarefaction showed that sorted-subset sequencing was incomplete.

Positively selected for CCR7, the CD45RO-negative cells used as naive CD8 cells excluded terminally differentiated effector memory CD45RA+ cells. Caucasian adults living in Nashville, Tennessee, provided all samples. The V gene's germline CDR1 is SGDLS and CDR2 YYNGEE. This CDR3 is built from 14 residues. V dropped 0 bases and J dropped 3 bases, with 9 bases sitting between them. Points on this clone: The antigen is not known.

The authors split each subset's genomic DNA evenly across several immunoSEQ plates. TCRdb's table, derived via immunoSEQ multiplex PCR, lists solely in-frame clones and lacks some. Of approximately 2,000,000 clones in the sample, just over 90% are singletons; the top ten hold about 1.7%. V is TRBV9 and J is TRBJ1-1; maybe TRBD1 (5 bases). Sequenced: naive CD8+ T cells from PBMCs. The TCR sequence derives from a man between 18 and 35 years old in good health. Some clones in this sample may be carry-over from other donors' samples. The CDR3 DNA follows: TGTGCCAGCAGCGTAGAAGGGGATTACACTGAAGCTTTCTTT. Protein product: CASSVEGDYTEAFF. Full variable domain (missing parts from reference TRBV9 and TRBJ1-1): DSGVTQTPKHLITATGQRVTLRCSPRSGDLSVYWYQQSLDQGLQFLIQYYNGEERAKGNILERFSAQQFPDLHSELNLSSLELGDSALYFCASSVEGDYTEAFFGQGTRLTVV.